These 21 T cell receptor beta chains came from one sample sequenced in a study of cytomegalovirus exposure and HLA in healthy donors. Researchers ran the PCR with 60 Vbeta and 13 Jbeta primers. Measured with immunoSEQ multiplex PCR; TCRdb has only the in-frame clones, and not every one. The sample holds about 140,000 clones, around 81% seen once. What was sequenced was PBMCs. These receptors all come from a man aged 45-65 years in good health and CMV-seronegative.

This chain joins TRBV7-9 and TRBJ1-2; D gene ambiguous. The V end was cut by 1 base, the J end by 4 bases, with 13 bases between. In germline, CDR1 is SEHNR, CDR2 FQNEAQ (reference sequence). This CDR3 spans 15 amino acids. Here the CDR3 reads CASSLGLGSGYGYTF. DNA for the CDR3: TGTGCCAGCAGCTTAGGGTTGGGGAGCGGCTATGGCTACACCTTC.

The CDR3 region has the DNA TGTGCCAGCAGCTTGGGACAGGGGAACACCGGGGAGCTGTTTTTT. This translates into CASSLGQGNTGELFF. This chain uses TRBV5-8 with TRBJ2-2; TRBD1 matches at 7 bases. The CDR3 extends over 15 amino acids. CDR1 and CDR2 (germline): SGHTS, YDEGEE. The ends lost 0 bases at V and 1 base at J; junction bases unmatched: 0.

Only one count was recorded for this clone. The chain combines TRBV12-5 with TRBJ2-7; maybe TRBD1 (6 bases). Germline assignment: CDR1 LGHNT and CDR2 FRNRAP. This CDR3 comprises 12 residues. With 10 bases removed from V and 2 bases from J, the gap between germline ends came to 12 bases. The CDR3 sequence is CATSRGTYEQYF. The CDR3 DNA reads as TGTGCTACCTCGAGGGGGACCTACGAGCAGTACTTC.

The chain joins TRBV5-1 to TRBJ1-1, with a weak D call TRBD1 (5 bases). Per the germline V gene, CDR1 is SGHRS and CDR2 is YFSETQ. V lost 3 bases and J 5 bases, leaving 14 bases between the germline ends. The CDR3 extends over 14 amino acids. CDR3 protein: CASSSLEGRTEAFF. CDR3 bases: TGCGCCAGCAGCTCTTTGGAGGGGAGAACTGAAGCTTTCTTT.

This clone was detected a few times. This sequence joins TRBV5-8 and TRBJ1-1; 7 nucleotides line up with TRBD1. Germline V gives CDR1 SGHTS, CDR2 YDEGEE. The V gene end was trimmed by 7 bases and the J gene end by 5 bases; junction bases not matched to a gene: 17. This CDR3 has 16 residues. In DNA, the CDR3 is TGTGCCAGCCCTACAGGGGCGTTTTTTGTAAAGACTGAAGCTTTCTTT. Amino acid sequence: CASPTGAFFVKTEAFF.

The chain employs TRBV18 and TRBJ2-2; 7 bases agree with TRBD1. V dropped 2 bases and J dropped 2; count of bases not matched to a gene: 2. The CDR3 extends over 15 amino acids. CDR1 and CDR2 (germline): KGHSH, LQKENI. CDR3 in amino acids: CASSPGTVNTGELFF. The CDR3 coding sequence is TGTGCCAGCTCACCAGGGACAGTTAACACCGGGGAGCTGTTTTTT. The full variable domain, completed using reference TRBV18 and TRBJ2-2, is NAGVMQNPRHLVRRRGQEARLRCSPMKGHSHVYWYRQLPEEGLKFMVYLQKENIIDESGMPKERFSAEFPKEGPSILRIQQVVRGDSAAYFCASSPGTVNTGELFFGEGSRLTVL.

This rearrangement joins TRBV28 to TRBJ2-7; perhaps TRBD2 as D (6 bases). Trimming stripped 5 bases from V and 6 bases from J, with 17 bases between. Germline V gene data show CDR1 as MDHEN and CDR2 as SYDVKM. This CDR3 has 14 residues. CDR3 protein: CASSPQAAGLEQYF. DNA for the CDR3: TGTGCCAGCAGTCCCCAAGCCGCGGGACTCGAGCAGTACTTC.

The genes are TRBV7-9 and TRBJ1-4; D uncertain. Trimming stripped 5 bases from V and 0 bases from J, with 10 bases between. The germline V gene encodes CDR1 SEHNR and CDR2 FQNEAQ (reference sequence). The length of the CDR3 is 15 residues. CDR3 loop: CASSATLATNEKLFF. The CDR3 DNA is TGTGCCAGCAGCGCGACACTCGCAACTAATGAAAAACTGTTTTTT.

The chain employs TRBV6-6 and TRBJ1-4, with 8 bases lining up with TRBD1. CDR1 is MNHNY and CDR2 is SVGAGI in the germline V gene (reference sequence). V gave up 5 bases and J gave up 5 bases; unmatched junction bases: 4. The CDR3 is 14 residues long. CDR3 amino acids: CASSGTGANEKLFF. The CDR3 coding sequence is TGTGCCAGCAGTGGGACAGGCGCAAATGAAAAACTGTTTTTT.

The CDR3 spells CASSPIPSGNTIYF. The CDR3 DNA is TGTGCCAGCAGCCCCATACCGAGTGGAAACACCATATATTTT. This rearrangement joins TRBV9 to TRBJ1-3; D remains unclear. Germline V lookup: CDR1 SGDLS, CDR2 YYNGEE. V was pared by 4 bases and J by 3 bases, with 11 bases between. CDR3 length: 14 amino acids.

This clone has a single count. V is TRBV10-1 and J is TRBJ2-7; D is possibly TRBD2 (7 bases). Between the trimmed V and J ends, which lost 5 bases and 6 bases, there was a span of 14 bases. Germline loops: CDR1 WNHNN, CDR2 SYGVQD (reference sequence). The CDR3 sequence is 13 residues long. The CDR3 region is CASSWDRGAEQYF. CDR3 coding DNA: TGCGCCAGCAGTTGGGACCGGGGGGCCGAGCAGTACTTC.

This chain joins TRBV9 and TRBJ1-1; D might be TRBD1 (5 bases). Germline values: CDR1 SGDLS, CDR2 YYNGEE. The length of the CDR3 is 12 residues. V was shortened by 2 bases and J by 7 bases, with 9 bases between the two germline ends. CDR3 amino acids: CASSVGQDEAFF. In DNA form, the CDR3 reads TGTGCCAGCAGCGTGGGGCAGGATGAAGCTTTCTTT.

The rearrangement links TRBV7-2 to TRBJ1-1, with no clear D. The CDR3 is made up of 14 amino acids. With 8 bases removed from V and 0 bases from J, the gap between germline ends came to 13 bases. Germline values: CDR1 SGHTA, CDR2 FQGNSA. The CDR3 sequence is CASLPSGLNTEAFF. CDR3 sequence (DNA): TGTGCCAGCCTCCCGAGCGGTCTGAACACTGAAGCTTTCTTT.

The rearrangement uses TRBV18 and TRBJ1-2; tentative D call: TRBD1 (5 bases). The germline V gene encodes CDR1 KGHSH and CDR2 LQKENI. The CDR3 loop spans 13 amino acids. V lost 6 bases, J lost 6 bases, and 14 bases lay in between. CDR3: CASSESGVDGYTF. Here the CDR3 DNA reads TGTGCCAGCTCCGAATCGGGGGTGGATGGCTACACCTTC.

This clone was detected once. The V gene is TRBV12-5, the J gene TRBJ2-2; D is possibly TRBD2 (6 bases). This CDR3 is built from 15 residues. Germline assignment: CDR1 LGHNT and CDR2 FRNRAP. The germline V and J ends were trimmed by 4 bases and 4 bases, with 13 bases remaining between them. CDR3 nucleotide sequence: TGTGCTAGTGGTTACATAGGAGGGAGCACCGGGGAGCTGTTTTTT. This gives the protein CASGYIGGSTGELFF.

Here the CDR3 reads CASVRGQWDYGYTF. The CDR3 region has the DNA TGTGCCAGCGTCAGGGGGCAATGGGACTATGGCTACACCTTC. The gene calls are TRBV9 and TRBJ1-2; 8 bases are a match to TRBD1. Germline CDR1 is SGDLS and CDR2 is YYNGEE. There are 14 residues in the CDR3. Trimming cost V 7 bases and J 3 bases; bases outside gene matches: 8.

The chain combines TRBV5-8 with TRBJ2-7; possible D gene TRBD1, 5 bases. V was shortened by 4 bases and J by 3 bases, with 17 bases between the two germline ends. The CDR3 runs to 15 residues. The germline gives CDR1 SGHTS, CDR2 YDEGEE. The CDR3 bases are TGTGCCAGCAGCGCTTTTAGGGGTACCCTCTACGAGCAGTACTTC. The encoded protein is CASSAFRGTLYEQYF.

The chain links TRBV5-1 to TRBJ1-1; 10 nucleotides line up with TRBD1. Germline V lookup: CDR1 SGHRS, CDR2 YFSETQ. The V gene end was trimmed by 3 bases and the J gene end by 1 base; junction bases not matched to a gene: 3. This CDR3 comprises 15 residues. CDR3 in DNA: TGCGCCAGCAGCTCGACAGGGGGCAGGAACACTGAAGCTTTCTTT. Protein: CASSSTGGRNTEAFF.

The genes are TRBV5-1 and TRBJ2-7; D may be TRBD2 (5 bases). Trimming pared 3 bases from V and 5 bases from J, leaving 12 bases between. The CDR3 is 13 residues long. Germline values: CDR1 SGHRS, CDR2 YFSETQ. CDR3 sequence reads: CASSSTAGNEQYF. The CDR3 nucleotides are TGCGCCAGCAGCTCTACAGCCGGGAACGAGCAGTACTTC.

The J gene is TRBJ1-1, the V gene TRBV5-8; D ambiguous. CDR1 and CDR2 from the germline V gene are SGHTS and YDEGEE. V was trimmed by 4 bases and J by 7 bases, leaving 14 bases between them. There are 13 residues in the CDR3. CDR3 in amino acids: CASSGRQRYEAFF. As DNA, the CDR3 is TGTGCCAGCAGCGGTAGGCAGCGGTATGAAGCTTTCTTT.

The V call is TRBV29-1, the J call TRBJ2-7; 10 bases are shared with TRBD1. The CDR3 is 13 amino acids. Germline assignment: CDR1 SQVTM and CDR2 ANQGSEA. V gave up 5 bases and J gave up 3 bases; unmatched junction bases: 4. CDR3 sequence reads: CSVRTGGFYEQYF. Written as DNA, the CDR3 is TGCAGCGTTCGGACAGGGGGGTTCTACGAGCAGTACTTC.